This entry features one T cell receptor beta chain sequence. Antigen unknown. This sample stems from a study of cytomegalovirus exposure and HLA in healthy donors. Turning to the study itself: Earlier sequencing of approximately 200 million T cells yielded 100 million to 140 million unique TCR beta sequences. Study-level findings and limits: Donor immune exposure was known only as CMV serostatus. Under in vitro conditions, a few CMV-associated chains were confirmed as specific for CMV antigens. The productive fraction for most TCR beta V segments was about 90% or about 30% in an earlier analysis.

The PCR contained 60 Vbeta and 13 Jbeta primers. Sequenced by immunoSEQ multiplex PCR; TCRdb stores in-frame clones only, minus some. The data contain about 150,000 clones, around 60% of them singletons. CDR1 and CDR2 from the germline V gene are MNHEY and SMNVEV (reference sequence). V lost 7 bases and J 0 bases, leaving 9 bases between the germline ends. CDR3 size: 14 residues. Input material: PBMCs. The sequence came from a woman in her fifties or sixties in good health and CMV-seropositive. The chain employs TRBV27 and TRBJ2-2, with D hard to call. The CDR3 here is CASTGRANTGELFF. In DNA, the CDR3 is TGTGCCAGCACTGGGCGAGCGAACACCGGGGAGCTGTTTTTT.